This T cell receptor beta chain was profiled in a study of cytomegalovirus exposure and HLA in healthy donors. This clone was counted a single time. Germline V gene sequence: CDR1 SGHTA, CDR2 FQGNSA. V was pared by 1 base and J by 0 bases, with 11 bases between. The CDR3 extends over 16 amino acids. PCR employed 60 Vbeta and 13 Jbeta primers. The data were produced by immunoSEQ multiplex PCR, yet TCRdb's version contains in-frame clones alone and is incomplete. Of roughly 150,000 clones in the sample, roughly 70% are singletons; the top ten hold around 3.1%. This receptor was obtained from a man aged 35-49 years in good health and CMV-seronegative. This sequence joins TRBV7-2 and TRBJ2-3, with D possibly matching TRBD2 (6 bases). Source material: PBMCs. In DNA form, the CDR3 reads TGTGCCAGCAGCTTAGGGGTTGGGACTAGCACAGATACGCAGTATTTT. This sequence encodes CASSLGVGTSTDTQYF.